Listed below are T cell receptor beta chains from one sample, sequenced in a study of blood T cell repertoires in COVID-19. Repertoires were generated with immunoSEQ multiplex PCR, while TCRdb's copy carries only in-frame clones and drops some. The data contain approximately 190,000 clones, around 87% of them singletons. Specimen: PBMCs or T cells enriched from blood (not recorded which). These receptors all come from a woman aged 40 to 50 in a cohort exposed to, infected with or recovered from COVID-19 (not recorded which). CDR3s include the opening cysteine and the closing phenylalanine or tryptophan. A D gene is named only where the DNA matches it firmly. Clone size is stated in some rows and not others, as once, few, many or a class when expanded.

d_gene | abundance | j_gene | v_gene | len | CDR3aa | CDR3nt
- | once | TRBJ2-1 | TRBV21-1 | 15 | CASSNPGLSYNEQFF | TGTGCCAGCAGCAATCCAGGATTGAGCTACAATGAGCAGTTCTTC
- | - | TRBJ1-1 | TRBV6-1 | 16 | CASSDKRTAENTEAFF | TGTGCCAGCAGTGACAAAAGGACAGCCGAGAACACTGAAGCTTTCTTT
- | - | TRBJ2-3 | TRBV4-1 | 14 | CASSQVFAGDTQYF | TGCGCCAGCAGCCAAGTATTCGCAGGAGATACGCAGTATTTT
- | - | TRBJ2-1 | TRBV7-2 | 12 | CASSSPWQEQFF | TGTGCCAGCAGCTCCCCCTGGCAGGAGCAGTTCTTC
TRBD1 | - | TRBJ2-5 | TRBV7-2 | 15 | CASSLWDREKETQYF | TGTGCCAGCAGCTTATGGGACAGGGAAAAAGAGACCCAGTACTTC
- | - | TRBJ2-7 | TRBV9 | 14 | CASSATGSSYEQYF | TGTGCCAGCAGCGCCACAGGGAGCTCCTACGAGCAGTACTTC
- | - | TRBJ1-2 | TRBV2 | 13 | CASTGGAGYGYTF | TGTGCCAGCACGGGGGGGGCCGGCTATGGCTACACCTTC
- | - | TRBJ2-4 | TRBV5-1 | 16 | CASSWGTSLAKNIQYF | TGCGCCAGCAGCTGGGGGACATCTCTAGCCAAAAACATTCAGTACTTC
- | - | TRBJ1-2 | TRBV5-1 | 12 | CASRLGSYGYTF | TGCGCCAGCAGATTGGGGAGCTATGGCTACACCTTC
TRBD2 | many | TRBJ2-1 | TRBV11-2 | 18 | CASSLLPGLAGSGHEQFF | TGTGCCAGCAGCCTTCTACCGGGACTAGCGGGCTCAGGCCATGAGCAGTTCTTC
TRBD1 | - | TRBJ1-1 | TRBV27 | 17 | CASRFLSGTGPSTEAFF | TGTGCCAGCAGGTTTTTGTCCGGGACAGGGCCATCCACTGAAGCTTTCTTT
- | - | TRBJ2-4 | TRBV5-1 | 18 | CASTLGGPPSLAKNIQYF | TGCGCCAGCACCCTCGGCGGGCCTCCCTCCTTAGCCAAAAACATTCAGTACTTC
- | - | TRBJ1-5 | TRBV27 | 14 | CASSQNAGAQPQHF | TGTGCCAGCAGTCAAAACGCAGGGGCTCAGCCCCAGCATTTT
- | - | TRBJ2-3 | TRBV3-1/TRBV3-2 | 12 | CASSQDRDTQYF | TGTGCCAGCAGCCAAGACAGGGATACGCAGTATTTT
- | - | TRBJ2-3 | TRBV4-2 | 16 | CASSREDAAVADTQYF | TGTGCCAGCAGCCGAGAAGATGCGGCGGTCGCAGATACGCAGTATTTT
TRBD2 | - | TRBJ2-1 | TRBV11-3 | 16 | CASSSRLAGDYNEQFF | TGTGCCAGCAGCTCCCGACTAGCGGGAGACTACAATGAGCAGTTCTTC
- | once | TRBJ1-1 | TRBV6-1 | 13 | CASSEQGNTEAFF | TGTGCCAGCAGTGAGCAGGGAAACACTGAAGCTTTCTTT
- | - | TRBJ2-1 | TRBV11-2 | 15 | CASSLEGSSYNEQFF | TGTGCCAGCAGCTTAGAAGGGAGCTCCTACAATGAGCAGTTCTTC
- | - | TRBJ2-7 | TRBV15 | 17 | CATSRDQGRIFSYEQYF | TGTGCCACCAGCAGAGATCAAGGGAGGATCTTCTCCTACGAGCAGTACTTC
- | once | TRBJ1-2 | TRBV18 | 13 | CASSGRQVYGYTF | TGTGCCAGCTCAGGGCGACAGGTCTATGGCTACACCTTC
- | medium-sized | TRBJ2-2 | TRBV7-8 | 16 | CASSLVARSNAVELFF | TGTGCCAGCAGCTTAGTGGCCAGGTCTAATGCCGTGGAGCTGTTTTTT
- | - | TRBJ2-5 | TRBV13 | 14 | CASSFTGLQETQYF | TGTGCCAGCAGCTTTACAGGCCTCCAAGAGACCCAGTACTTC
- | - | TRBJ2-3 | TRBV2 | 15 | CASNDRRQPGDTQYF | TGTGCCAGCAACGACAGGCGCCAGCCGGGAGATACGCAGTATTTT
- | - | TRBJ2-7 | TRBV5-1 | 15 | CASSLGRGVPYEQYF | TGCGCCAGCAGCTTGGGAAGGGGCGTTCCCTACGAGCAGTACTTC
- | - | TRBJ1-5 | TRBV6-2/TRBV6-3 | 16 | CASSPLNRALNQPQHF | TGTGCCAGCAGCCCCCTTAACAGGGCCCTCAATCAGCCCCAGCATTTT
- | - | TRBJ1-1 | TRBV5-1 | 13 | CASSFSQGTEAFF | TGCGCCAGCAGCTTCTCCCAGGGCACTGAAGCTTTCTTT
TRBD1 | - | TRBJ1-2 | TRBV5-4 | 15 | CASSLFTGVRDGYTF | TGTGCCAGCAGCTTGTTTACAGGGGTGAGGGATGGCTACACCTTC
TRBD2 | - | TRBJ2-3 | TRBV7-8 | 15 | CASSVLAGGSDTQYF | TGTGCCAGCAGCGTACTAGCGGGAGGGTCAGATACGCAGTATTTT
- | - | TRBJ2-7 | TRBV7-8 | 14 | CASSLLDSTYEQYF | TGTGCCAGCAGCTTATTGGACAGTACCTACGAGCAGTACTTC
- | - | TRBJ2-2 | TRBV9 | 15 | CASSVSGRGTGELFF | TGTGCCAGCAGCGTGAGCGGGCGAGGCACCGGGGAGCTGTTTTTT
- | - | TRBJ1-2 | TRBV7-9 | 14 | CASSLQGKGGGYTF | TGTGCCAGCAGCCTACAGGGTAAAGGCGGCGGCTACACCTTC
- | - | TRBJ2-2 | TRBV9 | 15 | CASSVVGGDTGELFF | TGTGCCAGCAGCGTAGTGGGTGGAGACACCGGGGAGCTGTTTTTT
- | - | TRBJ1-1 | TRBV5-1 | 17 | CASSLQGSLLWDTEAFF | TGCGCCAGCAGCTTACAGGGTTCTTTACTATGGGACACTGAAGCTTTCTTT
TRBD1 | - | TRBJ1-1 | TRBV29-1 | 12 | CSAERGLTEAFF | TGCAGCGCCGAGAGGGGGCTCACTGAAGCTTTCTTT
TRBD2 | - | TRBJ2-7 | TRBV19 | 15 | CASTPGLAGSGEQYF | TGTGCCAGTACCCCGGGACTAGCGGGGTCTGGGGAGCAGTACTTC
TRBD1 | few | TRBJ2-7 | TRBV18 | 14 | CASSPRTGSDEQYF | TGTGCCAGCTCACCGAGGACAGGGTCGGACGAGCAGTACTTC
TRBD1 | - | TRBJ1-2 | TRBV30 | 13 | CAWSPGQGYGYTF | TGTGCCTGGAGCCCGGGACAGGGCTATGGCTACACCTTC
TRBD2 | - | TRBJ2-7 | TRBV2 | 16 | CASSEPGLAVSYEQYF | TGTGCCAGCAGCGAACCGGGACTAGCGGTGTCCTACGAGCAGTACTTC
- | once | TRBJ2-7 | TRBV4-1 | 14 | CASSLRQDLYEQYF | TGCGCCAGCAGCCTAAGACAGGACCTCTACGAGCAGTACTTC
- | - | TRBJ1-3 | TRBV6-5 | 13 | CASGARGGNTIYF | TGTGCCAGCGGCGCGAGGGGGGGAAACACCATATATTTT